The rows below give T cell receptor beta chains drawn from one sample of a study of cytomegalovirus exposure and HLA in healthy donors. The protocol was immunoSEQ multiplex PCR, while the TCRdb copy is restricted to in-frame clones and leaves out a portion. The sample carries about 130,000 clones, over 70% recorded once. The sequencing sample was made of PBMCs. The receptors derive from a woman aged 55 to 70 in good health and CMV-seropositive. CDR3s include the opening cysteine and the closing phenylalanine or tryptophan. D genes are given only for firm matches. A row's size may be missing; if present it is once, few, many or a size class.

D: -; J: TRBJ2-5; V: TRBV5-1; size: -; DNA: TGCGCCAGCAGCTTGGCCCCAGGGGCCCAAGAGACCCAGTACTTC; CDR3: CASSLAPGAQETQYF
D: -; J: TRBJ1-2; V: TRBV27; size: -; DNA: TGTGCATCGTGGGGCAGGGATAACTATGGCTACACCTTC; CDR3: CASWGRDNYGYTF
D: -; J: TRBJ2-6; V: TRBV7-3; size: few; DNA: TGTGCCAGCAGCCCGCCAGGCAGAGGGGGGGCCAACGTCCTGACTTTC; CDR3: CASSPPGRGGANVLTF
D: -; J: TRBJ1-2; V: TRBV4-1; size: once; DNA: TGCGCCAGCAGCCAAGAAGGATACGGGGGGTATGGCTACACCTTC; CDR3: CASSQEGYGGYGYTF
D: TRBD1; J: TRBJ1-5; V: TRBV18; size: -; DNA: TGTGCCAGCTCACCCGACAGGGACGCAGAGCCCCAGCATTTT; CDR3: CASSPDRDAEPQHF
D: TRBD2; J: TRBJ2-1; V: TRBV4-1; size: -; DNA: TGCGCCAGCAGCGATAGCGGGGGAACCTACAATGAGCAGTTCTTC; CDR3: CASSDSGGTYNEQFF
D: -; J: TRBJ2-5; V: TRBV10-1; size: -; DNA: TGCGCCAGCAGCGGCCTAGCGTCGGAGACCCAGTACTTC; CDR3: CASSGLASETQYF
D: TRBD1; J: TRBJ1-5; V: TRBV29-1; size: few; DNA: TGCAGCGTGGGACCGGGACAGGGGGCACGTCAGCCCCAGCATTTT; CDR3: CSVGPGQGARQPQHF
D: -; J: TRBJ1-2; V: TRBV10-1; size: -; DNA: TGCGCCAGCAGTGACGGGGGTCGCACCTATGGCTACACCTTC; CDR3: CASSDGGRTYGYTF
D: -; J: TRBJ1-5; V: TRBV11-2; size: -; DNA: TGTGCCAGCAGCTTAGTATACACGAACAATCAGCCCCAGCATTTT; CDR3: CASSLVYTNNQPQHF
D: -; J: TRBJ2-1; V: TRBV5-4; size: -; DNA: TGTGCCAGCAACTCCGTTGGGGGGGCGGTGAAAAATGAGCAGTTCTTC; CDR3: CASNSVGGAVKNEQFF
D: TRBD1; J: TRBJ2-5; V: TRBV28; size: -; DNA: TGTGCCAGCAGGGCTTTTGGGACAGCCCGGAGGGAGACCCAGTACTTC; CDR3: CASRAFGTARRETQYF
D: TRBD2; J: TRBJ2-7; V: TRBV6-5; size: -; DNA: TGTGCCAGCAGTTACGCGGGGGGGCTTGAGCAGTACTTC; CDR3: CASSYAGGLEQYF
D: -; J: TRBJ2-7; V: TRBV28; size: -; DNA: TGTGCCAGCGGATCAGGGCCATCCGGCGAGCAGTACTTC; CDR3: CASGSGPSGEQYF
D: TRBD1; J: TRBJ2-3; V: TRBV19; size: once; DNA: TGTGCCAGTCGAGGGGGCAGGGATACGCAGTATTTT; CDR3: CASRGGRDTQYF
D: TRBD1; J: TRBJ2-7; V: TRBV6-4; size: -; DNA: TGTGCCAGCAGTGCCCCGGACAGGGTCAAAGACGAGCAGTACTTC; CDR3: CASSAPDRVKDEQYF
D: TRBD2; J: TRBJ2-2; V: TRBV14; size: -; DNA: TGTGCCAGCAGCCATGTAAAGGGACTAGGCCCCGTCTGGGAGCTGTTTTTT; CDR3: CASSHVKGLGPVWELFF
D: TRBD2; J: TRBJ2-5; V: TRBV7-8; size: -; DNA: TGTGCCAGCAGCTCCTTAGCGGGGGGGGCAGAGACCCAGTACTTC; CDR3: CASSSLAGGAETQYF
D: -; J: TRBJ1-1; V: TRBV27; size: -; DNA: TGTGCCAGCAGTTTATATCCGGGGAGAGGAGAAGCTTTCTTT; CDR3: CASSLYPGRGEAFF
D: TRBD1; J: TRBJ1-1; V: TRBV6-1; size: few; DNA: TGTGCCAGCCTGGGTACAGGGGGCACTGAAGCTTTCTTT; CDR3: CASLGTGGTEAFF
D: -; J: TRBJ1-1; V: TRBV6-1; size: -; DNA: TGTGCCAGCAGTGAGACACTTTCGAACACTGAAGCTTTCTTT; CDR3: CASSETLSNTEAFF
D: -; J: TRBJ2-7; V: TRBV29-1; size: -; DNA: TGCAGCGTTGAGGACAGAGTCTACGAGCAGTACTTC; CDR3: CSVEDRVYEQYF
D: TRBD1; J: TRBJ1-2; V: TRBV6-6; size: few; DNA: TGTGCCAGCAGCTCCGGACAGGGCTATGGCTACACCTTC; CDR3: CASSSGQGYGYTF